These T cell receptor beta chains were read from a single sample in a study of blood T cells in healthy people across ages. TCRdb reprocessed the 5' RACE reads via MiXCR and lists one record per CDR3 protein. The sample contains about 1.5 million distinct CDR3 sequences, under 55% of which appear only once. The specimen was blood. The receptors shown here come from a woman aged 18-30 years in good health. CDR3s include the opening cysteine and the closing phenylalanine or tryptophan. D genes are given only for firm matches. The size field is filled for only some rows; it gives once, few, many or a size class.

J: TRBJ1-4; length: 16; size: few; V: TRBV7-2; D: .; DNA: TGTGCCAGCAGCTTAGCGCCGGCAGGGGCGTATGAAAAACTGTTTTTT; CDR3: CASSLAPAGAYEKLFF
J: TRBJ1-2; length: 16; size: .; V: TRBV11-2; D: TRBD1; DNA: TGTGCCAGCAGCTCCCTTCGACAGGGGTTAAAGTATGGCTACACCTTC; CDR3: CASSSLRQGLKYGYTF
J: TRBJ2-1; length: 17; size: .; V: TRBV3-1; D: TRBD2; DNA: TGTGCCAGCAGCAGCGGGACTAGCGGGAGGGCCACCAATGAGCAGTTCTTC; CDR3: CASSSGTSGRATNEQFF
J: TRBJ2-7; length: 12; size: few; V: TRBV7-2; D: TRBD1; DNA: TGTGCCATCACGACAGGGACCCACGAGCAGTACTTC; CDR3: CAITTGTHEQYF
J: TRBJ2-3; length: 14; size: .; V: TRBV2; D: TRBD1; DNA: TGTGCCAGCAGGTCAGGACAGGGGGCAGATACGCAGTATTTT; CDR3: CASRSGQGADTQYF
J: TRBJ2-7; length: 16; size: .; V: TRBV14; D: .; DNA: TGTGCCAGCAGCCCCGAAGATGGGCCTACAGTGTACGAGCAGTACTTC; CDR3: CASSPEDGPTVYEQYF
J: TRBJ1-2; length: 13; size: .; V: TRBV7-8; D: .; DNA: TGTGCCGGCAGCCCCGGACGGGACTATGGCTACACCTTC; CDR3: CAGSPGRDYGYTF
J: TRBJ1-2; length: 20; size: few; V: TRBV4-1; D: .; DNA: TGCGCCAGCAGCCCATCTATACCGCTTTTCCCCGTAACAGGGTGGGATGGCTACACCTTC; CDR3: CASSPSIPLFPVTGWDGYTF
J: TRBJ2-2; length: 12; size: .; V: TRBV9; D: .; DNA: TGTGCCAGCAGCGTAGCGTTCGGGGAGCTGTTTTTT; CDR3: CASSVAFGELFF
J: TRBJ2-7; length: 11; size: .; V: TRBV29-1; D: .; DNA: TGCAGCGTTGAAACGCCGGCCGAGCAGGACTTC; CDR3: CSVETPAEQDF
J: TRBJ2-7; length: 16; size: once; V: TRBV6-2/TRBV6-3; D: TRBD2; DNA: TGTGCCAGCAGTTACTCGACTAGCGGGGGCAACTACGAGCAGTACTTC; CDR3: CASSYSTSGGNYEQYF
J: TRBJ2-5; length: 14; size: few; V: TRBV5-1; D: .; DNA: TGCGCCAGCAGCTCGCCGGACAGAGAAGAGACCCAGTACTTC; CDR3: CASSSPDREETQYF
J: TRBJ2-5; length: 16; size: few; V: TRBV4-1; D: .; DNA: TGCGCCAGCAGCCAAGATGGCGGACACCTCTTGGGGACCCAGTACTTC; CDR3: CASSQDGGHLLGTQYF
J: TRBJ1-5; length: 15; size: .; V: TRBV20-1; D: .; DNA: TGCAGTGCTAGAGATGGCCAGGGCCCCAATCAGCCCCAGCATTTT; CDR3: CSARDGQGPNQPQHF
J: TRBJ1-1; length: 14; size: .; V: TRBV29-1; D: TRBD1; DNA: TGCAGCGTTGACCCACAGGGGGCCGGCACTGAAGCTTTCTTT; CDR3: CSVDPQGAGTEAFF
J: TRBJ2-7; length: 15; size: .; V: TRBV15; D: TRBD2; DNA: TGTGCCACCAGCAGAGATATGGGACTATCCTACGAGCAGTACTTC; CDR3: CATSRDMGLSYEQYF
J: TRBJ2-3; length: 14; size: many; V: TRBV7-2; D: .; DNA: TGTGCCAGCAGCTTAAGATTGAGCACAGATACGCAGTATTTT; CDR3: CASSLRLSTDTQYF
J: TRBJ1-2; length: 13; size: few; V: TRBV27; D: .; DNA: TGTGCCAGCACCGCAGGGCAAAACTATGGCTACACCTTC; CDR3: CASTAGQNYGYTF
J: TRBJ1-2; length: 12; size: few; V: TRBV12-3/TRBV12-4; D: .; DNA: TGTGCCAGCAGGCTAGGGGTAAATGGCTACACCTTC; CDR3: CASRLGVNGYTF
J: TRBJ1-1; length: 12; size: .; V: TRBV10-3; D: .; DNA: TGTGCCAGCCGGGACTCCTCCTTTGAAGCTTTCTTT; CDR3: CASRDSSFEAFF
J: TRBJ2-1; length: 14; size: .; V: TRBV27; D: .; DNA: TGTGCCAGCAGTCTATCCCCCCATGGCAATGAGCAGTTCTTC; CDR3: CASSLSPHGNEQFF
J: TRBJ1-1; length: 13; size: few; V: TRBV30; D: .; DNA: TGTGCCTGGAGTGAAGCAGGGAACACTGAAGCTTTCTTT; CDR3: CAWSEAGNTEAFF
J: TRBJ2-7; length: 11; size: .; V: TRBV6-2/TRBV6-3; D: .; DNA: TGTGCCAGCAGAGGGTGGAACGAGCAGTACTTC; CDR3: CASRGWNEQYF
J: TRBJ2-1; length: 13; size: few; V: TRBV9; D: .; DNA: TGTGCCAGCAGCCCCGGGGGTACGGATGAGCAGTTCTTC; CDR3: CASSPGGTDEQFF
J: TRBJ2-7; length: 12; size: .; V: TRBV29-1; D: .; DNA: TGCAGCGGAGGGACTGATTCCTACGAGCAGTACTTC; CDR3: CSGGTDSYEQYF
J: TRBJ2-1; length: 13; size: few; V: TRBV5-8; D: .; DNA: TGTGCCAGCAGTCGGACCCGGAGGAATGAGCAGTTCTTC; CDR3: CASSRTRRNEQFF
J: TRBJ1-6; length: 16; size: .; V: TRBV14; D: .; DNA: TGTGCCAGCAGCCAAGAACAGGTATCGCAGAATTCACCCCTCCACTTT; CDR3: CASSQEQVSQNSPLHF
J: TRBJ2-1; length: 15; size: .; V: TRBV5-1; D: .; DNA: TGCGCCAGCAGTCCTCAGGGGGGAACCTACAATGAGCAGTTCTTC; CDR3: CASSPQGGTYNEQFF
J: TRBJ2-5; length: 14; size: .; V: TRBV4-3; D: .; DNA: TGCGCCAGCAGCCCCGCAGCGTACCAAGAGACCCAGTACTTC; CDR3: CASSPAAYQETQYF
J: TRBJ2-1; length: 11; size: .; V: TRBV21-1; D: .; DNA: TGTGCCAGCAGTGGGGAGGATGAGCAGTTCTTC; CDR3: CASSGEDEQFF
J: TRBJ1-1; length: 11; size: .; V: TRBV2; D: .; DNA: TGTGCCAGCAGTGGATTTATTGAAGCTTTCTTT; CDR3: CASSGFIEAFF
J: TRBJ1-6; length: 17; size: .; V: TRBV4-2; D: .; DNA: TGTGCCAGCAGCCACCTGCCGGGACAACGACCCGATTCACCCCTCCACTTT; CDR3: CASSHLPGQRPDSPLHF
J: TRBJ1-1; length: 15; size: .; V: TRBV14; D: .; DNA: TGTGCCAGCAGCCAATTAAAGTGGGCGAACACTGAAGCTTTCTTT; CDR3: CASSQLKWANTEAFF
J: TRBJ2-3; length: 15; size: .; V: TRBV12-3/TRBV12-4; D: TRBD1; DNA: TGTGCCAGCCGAAGAGGGGACAGGGAGGCAGATACGCAGTATTTT; CDR3: CASRRGDREADTQYF
J: TRBJ1-2; length: 15; size: .; V: TRBV27; D: .; DNA: TGTGCCAGCAGTTTATCGAGGGCAGCAGCTGGTGGCTACACCTTC; CDR3: CASSLSRAAAGGYTF
J: TRBJ2-1; length: 14; size: .; V: TRBV7-2; D: .; DNA: TGTGCCAGCAGCCCAGAGGTTCTCAGCAATGAGCAGTTCTTC; CDR3: CASSPEVLSNEQFF
J: TRBJ2-1; length: 13; size: .; V: TRBV20-1; D: .; DNA: TGCAGTGCTAGAGAGGAGTTAGAGAATGAGCAGTTCTTC; CDR3: CSAREELENEQFF
J: TRBJ2-3; length: 17; size: .; V: TRBV4-2; D: TRBD2; DNA: TGTGCCAGCAGCCAAGTTATGAAGCGGGGGGCACCAGATACGCAGTATTTT; CDR3: CASSQVMKRGAPDTQYF
J: TRBJ2-2; length: 14; size: .; V: TRBV20-1; D: TRBD2; DNA: TGCAGTGCTCGACTAGCGGGTTACACCGGGGAGCTGTTTTTT; CDR3: CSARLAGYTGELFF
J: TRBJ2-7; length: 16; size: few; V: TRBV4-1; D: .; DNA: TGCGCCAGCAGCCAAGGGGTGGCAGGATCCCTCTACGAGCAGTACTTC; CDR3: CASSQGVAGSLYEQYF
J: TRBJ2-5; length: 16; size: .; V: TRBV3-1; D: .; DNA: TGTGCCAGCAGCCAACTAGTGGTAGCGGACCAAGAGACCCAGTACTTC; CDR3: CASSQLVVADQETQYF
J: TRBJ1-2; length: 13; size: .; V: TRBV27; D: .; DNA: TGTGCCAGCTCCCCGACCCCGCCCGATGGCTACACCTTC; CDR3: CASSPTPPDGYTF
J: TRBJ1-2; length: 17; size: few; V: TRBV5-1; D: .; DNA: TGCGCCAGCAGCTTCCGGGGGGGCCCGCAGGCTAACTATGGCTACACCTTC; CDR3: CASSFRGGPQANYGYTF
J: TRBJ2-1; length: 16; size: .; V: TRBV7-2; D: TRBD2; DNA: TGTGCCAGCAGTAAGGTTGTCGGGCTAGCGGGAGGTGAGCAGTTCTTC; CDR3: CASSKVVGLAGGEQFF
J: TRBJ1-2; length: 8; size: .; V: TRBV20-1; D: .; DNA: TGCAGTGCTAAGTCCAACACCTTC; CDR3: CSAKSNTF
J: TRBJ1-3; length: 14; size: few; V: TRBV6-6; D: .; DNA: TGTGCCAGCAACCTAGAAGGCTCTGGAAACACCATATATTTT; CDR3: CASNLEGSGNTIYF
J: TRBJ1-2; length: 14; size: .; V: TRBV28; D: .; DNA: TGTGCCAGCAGTTTAGTGGGACGACTCTATGGCTACACCTTC; CDR3: CASSLVGRLYGYTF
J: TRBJ2-7; length: 16; size: .; V: TRBV27; D: TRBD2; DNA: TGTGCCAGCAGTAGGGGCCCCGGGGGGGTCTCCTACGAGCAGTACTTC; CDR3: CASSRGPGGVSYEQYF